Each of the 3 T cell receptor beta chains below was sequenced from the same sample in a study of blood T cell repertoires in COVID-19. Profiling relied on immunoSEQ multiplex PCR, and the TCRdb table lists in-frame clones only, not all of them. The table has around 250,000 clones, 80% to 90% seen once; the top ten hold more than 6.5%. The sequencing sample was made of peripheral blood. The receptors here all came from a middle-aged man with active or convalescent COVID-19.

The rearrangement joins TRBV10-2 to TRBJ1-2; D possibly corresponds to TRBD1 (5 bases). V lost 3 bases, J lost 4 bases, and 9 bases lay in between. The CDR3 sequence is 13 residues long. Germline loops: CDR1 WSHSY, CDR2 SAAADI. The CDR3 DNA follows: TGCGCCAGCAGTGAACGCGACAGCTATGGCTACACCTTC. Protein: CASSERDSYGYTF.

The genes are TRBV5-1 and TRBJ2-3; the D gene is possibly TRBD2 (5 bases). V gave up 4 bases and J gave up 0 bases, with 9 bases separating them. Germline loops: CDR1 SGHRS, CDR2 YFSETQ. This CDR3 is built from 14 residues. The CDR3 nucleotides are TGCGCCAGCAGCCTCCGGACTAGCACAGATACGCAGTATTTT. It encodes CASSLRTSTDTQYF. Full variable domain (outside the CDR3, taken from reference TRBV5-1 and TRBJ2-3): KAGVTQTPRYLIKTRGQQVTLSCSPISGHRSVSWYQQTPGQGLQFLFEYFSETQRNKGNFPGRFSGRQFSNSRSEMNVSTLELGDSALYLCASSLRTSTDTQYFGPGTRLTVL.

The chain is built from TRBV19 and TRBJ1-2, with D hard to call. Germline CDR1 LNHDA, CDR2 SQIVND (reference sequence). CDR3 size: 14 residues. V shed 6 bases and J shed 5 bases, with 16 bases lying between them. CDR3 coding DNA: TGTGCCAGTAGAGGGTGGACCGGAGGGTATGGCTACACCTTC. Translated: CASRGWTGGYGYTF. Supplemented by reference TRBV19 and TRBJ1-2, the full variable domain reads DGGITQSPKYLFRKEGQNVTLSCEQNLNHDAMYWYRQDPGQGLRLIYYSQIVNDFQKGDIAEGYSVSREKKESFPLTVTSAQKNPTAFYLCASRGWTGGYGYTFGSGTRLTVV.